The 7 T cell receptor beta chains below all came from one sample that was sequenced in a study of T cell responses to AZD1222 COVID-19 vaccine. Some clones are missing from TCRdb's copy, which holds only in-frame ones; the method was immunoSEQ multiplex PCR. The sample has more than 85,000 clones, 88% seen once. This material consisted of peripheral blood, taken on day 0 of AZD1222 vaccination. Source of these receptors: an adult in good health.

V and J are TRBV7-9 and TRBJ1-2; D is perhaps TRBD1 (5 bases). This CDR3 region has 14 residues. Germline V gives CDR1 SEHNR, CDR2 FQNEAQ (reference sequence). Trimming took off 2 bases at V and 4 bases at J, with 11 bases between the two ends. Here the CDR3 reads CASSLRGESYGYTF. DNA of the CDR3: TGTGCCAGCAGCTTAAGAGGGGAGTCCTATGGCTACACCTTC.

The rearrangement links TRBV7-8 to TRBJ1-1; no definite D call. CDR3 length: 18 amino acids. V gave up 2 bases and J gave up 0 bases, with 19 bases separating them. Germline CDR1 is SGHVS and CDR2 is FQNEAQ. DNA for the CDR3: TGTGCCAGCAGCTTACATCAGAGCATTCCTAAAGTGAACACTGAAGCTTTCTTT. Translating gives CASSLHQSIPKVNTEAFF.

This clone has just one count. The genes are TRBV27 and TRBJ2-1; possibly TRBD2 for D (7 bases). The CDR3 length is 15 residues. V shed 7 bases and J shed 7 bases, with 20 bases lying between them. CDR1 and CDR2 from the germline V gene are MNHEY and SMNVEV (reference sequence). The CDR3 region has the DNA TGTGCCAGCATCAAGGGGGGGCTATATGGAAATGAGCAGTTCTTC. Translating it yields CASIKGGLYGNEQFF.

The CDR3 DNA reads as TGTGCCAGCAGCACTGAAGCTAACTATGGCTACACCTTC. Translation gives CASSTEANYGYTF. J is TRBJ1-2 and V is TRBV5-4; D remains ambiguous. The CDR3 has 13 amino acids. Trimming took 4 bases from V and 0 from J, leaving 7 bases between them. CDR1 and CDR2 (germline): SGHNT, YYREEE (reference sequence).

The genes are TRBV25-1 and TRBJ2-7; 8 bases line up with TRBD2. Germline loops: CDR1 MGHDK, CDR2 SYGVNS. V lost 3 bases to trimming and J lost 7 bases; unmatched junction nucleotides: 2. There are 12 residues in the CDR3. CDR3 region: CASSDPSGEQYF. The CDR3 DNA follows: TGTGCCAGCAGTGATCCTAGCGGGGAGCAGTACTTC.

This chain joins TRBV7-2 and TRBJ2-7; 9 nucleotides line up with TRBD2. Per germline, CDR1 SGHTA and CDR2 FQGNSA. The CDR3 covers 16 residues. The ends lost 4 bases at V and 4 bases at J; junction bases unmatched: 11. CDR3 in DNA: TGTGCCAGCAGCTCACCCCGGGCTAGCGGGAAATACGAGCAGTACTTC. Amino acid sequence: CASSSPRASGKYEQYF.

The chain uses TRBV4-1 and TRBJ1-6; tentatively, D is TRBD1 (6 bases). With 0 bases removed from V and 7 bases from J, the gap between germline ends came to 10 bases. The V gene's germline CDR1 is MGHRA and CDR2 YSYEKL. CDR3 size: 15 residues. The CDR3 is CASSQEGARNSPLHF. CDR3 nucleotide sequence: TGCGCCAGCAGCCAAGAGGGGGCACGGAATTCACCCCTCCACTTT.